This note documents a single T cell receptor beta chain sequence. It has no known antigen specificity. Base quality data are lacking; no much larger clone is found one base away. The data belong to a study of graft-versus-host responses after intestinal transplantation (TCRdb year 2021). In terms of the full investigation: The transplants that recipients received were multivisceral, liver-intestinal, or isolated intestinal. Anti-thymocyte globulin induction was given to all recipients, followed by maintenance tacrolimus and steroids for two to three years. Graft-versus-host and host-versus-graft alloreactive T cell clones were tracked in the graft, circulation and bone marrow after intestinal transplantation using bulk TCR-beta CDR3 sequencing. Alloreactive clones were identified by sequencing pre-transplant mixed lymphocyte reaction products and comparing them with unstimulated pre-transplant donor and recipient T cells. Rather than being sequenced by the commercial service, samples from a few later patients were sequenced in-house on an Illumina MiSeq and processed with MiXCR. The cohort enrolled under 25 intestinal transplant recipients including one retransplant, and a few patients lacking pretransplant specimens were excluded. A peak of at least 4% donor T cells among recipient peripheral blood mononuclear cells was the definition used for donor T cell macrochimerism. Study-wide findings and limitations: GvH clones were detected in recipient bone marrow, and some of these GvH clones were observed earlier in ileal mucosa or blood, consistent with an intestinal mucosal origin. Peak levels of circulating GvH clones were associated with declines in HvG clones early after transplant. The relatively low number and heterogeneity of intestinal transplant patients limited the conclusions. High GvH to HvG T cell clonal ratios were observed in the allografts of patients with donor T cell macrochimerism.

Blood samples were collected up to 4 times in the first month after transplant and then at least monthly when available. V trim: 5 bases; J trim: 11 bases; unmatched bases: 6. The cysteine opens and the phenylalanine closes a CDR3 of 12 amino acids. Only the CDR3 part of the read is kept: 36 bases, read in frame from the first base. As encoded in the germline V gene, CDR1 is MNHEY while CDR2 is SVGAGI. The library was produced with the immunoSEQ multiplex PCR assay. Adaptive Biotechnologies carried out high-throughput TCR-beta CDR3 sequencing of genomic DNA for most patients. As for the original processing: TCR sequencing data were retrieved from Adaptive's ImmunoSEQ software for around 20 patients, whereas three other patients were processed with MiXCR and VDJtools. CDR3 nucleotide sequences shared between donor and recipient were removed because their origin could not be assigned. To count as alloreactive, a clone needed at least 2-fold expansion over unstimulated cells and a minimum CFSE-low frequency of 0.002% (template counts) or 0.001% (read counts). Mappable clones were those detected in sequenced pre-transplant spleen, lymph node, or MLR CFSE-low populations of the donor or recipient. Cumulative frequency of alloreactive clones was calculated as a percentage of all sequences weighted by copy number. The clones in this table, taken by TCRdb from immuneACCESS, are in-frame only. Not every clone is retained; where verified, under half of the shortfall comes from an unresolved V gene, and the cause of the rest is unknown. V and J calls and clone size are copied from that table; D and trimming were computed from the DNA. This sample lists approximately 89,000 clones; around 90% were detected once. Of the sample, more than 15% is held by the ten largest clones.

The rearrangement combines TRBV6-5 with TRBJ1-5; 7 bases in the junction line up with TRBD1. The receptor's source is a human patient who received an intestinal transplant, so some T cells may come from the graft donor. The sample in question was PBMCs, obtained 453 days after intestinal transplant. DNA sequence: TGTGCCAGCAGTCCCTACGACAGGGCCCAGCATTTT. The resulting protein is CASSPYDRAQHF.